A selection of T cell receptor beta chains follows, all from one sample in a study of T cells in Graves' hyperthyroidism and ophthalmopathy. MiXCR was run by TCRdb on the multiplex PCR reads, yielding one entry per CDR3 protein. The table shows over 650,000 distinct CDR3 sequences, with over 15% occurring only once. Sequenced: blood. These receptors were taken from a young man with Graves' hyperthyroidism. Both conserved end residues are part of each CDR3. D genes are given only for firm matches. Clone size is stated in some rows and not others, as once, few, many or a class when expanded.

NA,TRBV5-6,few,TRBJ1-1,CASRPEGWDTEAFF,TGTGCCAGCAGACCGGAGGGCTGGGACACTGAAGCTTTCTTT
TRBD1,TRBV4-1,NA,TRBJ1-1,CASTTIYRGATEAFF,TGCGCCAGCACCACAATATACAGGGGGGCAACTGAAGCTTTCTTT
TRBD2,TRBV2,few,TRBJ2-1,CASSTGTSGRSYNEQFF,TGTGCCAGCAGCACCGGGACTAGCGGGAGATCCTACAATGAGCAGTTCTTC
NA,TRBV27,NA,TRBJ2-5,CASSARDLENKETQYF,TGTGCCAGCAGTGCCCGGGACCTAGAAAACAAAGAGACCCAGTACTTC
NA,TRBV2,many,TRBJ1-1,CASSAQANTEAFF,TGTGCCAGCAGTGCACAGGCGAACACTGAAGCTTTCTTT
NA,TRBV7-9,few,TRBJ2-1,CASRFARDNEQFF,TGTGCCAGCAGATTTGCCAGGGATAATGAGCAGTTCTTC
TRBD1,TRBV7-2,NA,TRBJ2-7,CASSLTDRGVYEQYF,TGTGCCAGCAGCTTAACGGACAGGGGGGTGTACGAGCAGTACTTC
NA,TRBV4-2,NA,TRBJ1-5,CASSQDRDVNQPQHF,TGTGCCAGCAGCCAAGACCGGGACGTCAATCAGCCCCAGCATTTT
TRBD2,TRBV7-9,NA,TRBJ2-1,CASSLGREGNNEQFF,TGTGCCAGCAGCTTAGGACGGGAGGGCAACAATGAGCAGTTCTTC
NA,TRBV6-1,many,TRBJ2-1,CASRAGISYNEQFF,TGTGCCAGCAGGGCGGGAATCTCCTACAATGAGCAGTTCTTC
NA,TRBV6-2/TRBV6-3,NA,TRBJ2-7,CASIPDGSSYEQYF,TGTGCCAGCATTCCGGACGGGAGCTCCTACGAGCAGTACTTC